This T cell receptor (beta chain) derives from a study of blood T cell repertoires in COVID-19. As for the study in general: Samples representing acute and convalescent COVID-19 were sourced from the United States, Italy and Spain. PBMCs, B-cell-depleted T cells, or T cells were the source of the cDNA or gDNA that made up the material.

Here immunoSEQ multiplex PCR was the method, and the copy in TCRdb shows in-frame clones only, minus some. The sample consists of around 290,000 clones, under 90% of them appearing once. Trimming took 2 bases from V and 5 from J, leaving 16 bases between them. Germline CDR1 and CDR2: GTSNPN and SVGIG (reference sequence). The CDR3 runs 15 residues. Sequenced input: PBMCs or T cells enriched from blood (not recorded which). This receptor was identified in a woman aged 40 to 49 who had recovered from COVID-19. This rearrangement joins TRBV30 to TRBJ1-5; D is uncertain. CDR3 in amino acids: CAWSPGSLEYQPQHF. The DNA of the CDR3 is TGTGCCTGGAGTCCCGGGTCACTCGAGTATCAGCCCCAGCATTTT.